This T cell receptor beta chain is from a study of patients and donors after allogeneic stem cell transplantation. TCRdb called the RT-PCR reads again in MiXCR, with one record for every CDR3 protein. The table has 150,000 to 250,000 distinct CDR3 sequences, roughly two fifths seen once. The CDR3 is 14 residues long. V shed 1 base and J shed 6 bases, with 12 bases lying between them. Germline V gene data show CDR1 as KGHSH and CDR2 as LQKENI. The chain combines TRBV18 with TRBJ1-1; D is ambiguous. Input material: blood, either unsorted or a sorted T cell fraction (not recorded which). The receptor was derived from a human donor who was either an allogeneic HSCT recipient or a stem cell or donor lymphocyte infusion donor (not recorded which). It is not recorded whose cells these are; they may come from a transplant donor. The CDR3 DNA sequence: TGTGCCAGCTCACCACTCAGCCGCTCAGCTGAAGCTTTCTTT. Protein sequence: CASSPLSRSAEAFF.